The 6 T cell receptor beta chains below come from one sample, sequenced in a study of blood T cell repertoires in COVID-19. The data were produced by immunoSEQ multiplex PCR, yet TCRdb's version contains in-frame clones alone and is incomplete. This table has fewer than 500,000 clones, 80% to 90% appearing once. The sequenced sample was peripheral blood. These receptors all come from a man between 18 and 29 years old with COVID-19, enrolled during active disease.

The rearrangement joins TRBV19 to TRBJ2-2, with 7 bases identical to TRBD2. With V trimmed by 3 bases and J by 1 base, 8 bases remained unmatched. Germline values: CDR1 LNHDA, CDR2 SQIVND (reference sequence). The CDR3 covers 17 residues. CDR3: CASSMPLGLGNTGELFF. Written as DNA, the CDR3 is TGTGCCAGTAGTATGCCTCTAGGACTAGGGAACACCGGGGAGCTGTTTTTT.

The chain joins TRBV5-1 to TRBJ2-1; TRBD1 agrees at 8 bases. Germline-derived CDR1 and CDR2 are SGHRS and YFSETQ. CDR3 length equals 15 residues. The V gene end was trimmed by 4 bases and the J gene end by 6 bases; junction bases not matched to a gene: 9. CDR3 DNA sequence: TGCGCCAGCAGCAGACAGGGGTTAGGGGGCAATGAGCAGTTCTTC. Translated: CASSRQGLGGNEQFF.

To note about this clone: This sample includes further DNA sequences coding for the same CDR3. V gene TRBV30 combines with J gene TRBJ1-6, with a tentative D call TRBD1 (5 bases). CDR3 length: 13 residues. The V gene's germline CDR1 is GTSNPN and CDR2 SVGIG (reference sequence). Trimming left V 0 bases short and J 10 bases short, with 10 bases between. This CDR3 is CAWSVQGGSPLHF. CDR3 nucleotides: TGTGCCTGGAGTGTGCAGGGAGGCTCACCCCTCCACTTT.

The chain employs TRBV29-1 and TRBJ2-5, with 10 positions matching TRBD2. Germline V gene data show CDR1 as SQVTM and CDR2 as ANQGSEA. There are 14 residues in the CDR3. V was clipped by 4 bases and J by 5 bases; unmatched bases: 7. CDR3 region: CSVVGSSGGETQYF. The DNA of the CDR3 is TGCAGCGTTGTTGGGTCTAGCGGGGGTGAGACCCAGTACTTC.

V gene TRBV19 combines with J gene TRBJ2-7, with TRBD1 identical over 10 bases. Germline loops: CDR1 LNHDA, CDR2 SQIVND (reference sequence). The V segment lost 3 bases and the J segment 3 bases; nucleotides outside the gene matches: 5. The CDR3 has 15 residues. CDR3 DNA sequence: TGTGCCAGTAGTATCGACAGGGGGCGCTTCTACGAGCAGTACTTC. As protein: CASSIDRGRFYEQYF.

The rearrangement links TRBV2 to TRBJ1-1; 8 nucleotides agree with TRBD1. The trim removed 7 bases at V and 4 bases at J, leaving 11 bases unmatched. There are 15 residues in the CDR3. Germline lookup yields CDR1 SNHLY and CDR2 FYNNEI. This CDR3 is CASTGTGNFGTEAFF. CDR3 bases: TGTGCCAGCACCGGGACAGGAAATTTTGGCACTGAAGCTTTCTTT.